This T cell receptor (beta chain) is drawn from a study of early T cells in non-severe SARS-CoV-2 infection. Study-wide background: Investigators sequenced bulk RNA drawn from unsorted whole blood, and chains remained unpaired. Whole-study findings and limits: Sequences matched to VDJdb favored anti-spike CD8 responses, while private and CD4 specificities were missed.

Researchers tagged individual cDNA molecules with unique molecular identifiers. TCRdb used MiXCR to reprocess the 5' RACE reads, holding one entry per CDR3 protein. Of 25,000 to 30,000 distinct CDR3 sequences listed, about 6% are singletons. CDR1 SGDLS and CDR2 YYNGEE come from the germline V gene. The V and J ends lost 2 bases and 2 bases, in that order; junction bases with no gene match: 5. The CDR3 length is 16 residues. This clonotype has a count of ten or more. Its antigen is undetermined. The TCR originated in an adult who was a healthcare worker with PCR-confirmed SARS-CoV-2 infection or an uninfected control (not recorded which). The J gene is TRBJ2-2, the V gene TRBV9; 8 nucleotides agree with TRBD1. Source: whole blood, taken at baseline. The CDR3, as DNA: TGTGCCAGCAGCGTTCGACAGGGGCAAAACACCGGGGAGCTGTTTTTT. Translated, it gives CASSVRQGQNTGELFF.